This T cell receptor (beta chain) appears in the sequencing data of a study of blood T cells in healthy people across ages. PCR was performed a second time for about 6 to 12 cycles using a sample-barcoded 5' primer and a J-beta primer mix. Unique molecular identifiers of 12 random nucleotides labeled each cDNA. TCRdb itself ran the 5' RACE reads through MiXCR, one entry per CDR3 protein. The data show approximately 1.5 million distinct CDR3 sequences, under 55% seen once. Germline-derived CDR1 and CDR2 are ENHRY and SYGVKD. CDR3 length: 12 amino acids. V was pared by 3 bases and J by 9 bases, with 9 bases between.

The chain couples TRBV10-3 to TRBJ2-1, with D uncertain. This receptor was obtained from a woman between 18 and 29 years old in good health. The sample was blood. In DNA form, the CDR3 reads TGTGCCATCAGTGATCCCCGGGTTGAGCAGTTCTTC. Protein sequence: CAISDPRVEQFF.